This T cell receptor beta chain was found in a study of cytomegalovirus exposure and HLA in healthy donors. About the research overall: From donors who were HLA-typed, an early data release held approximately 84 million unique TCRs.

CDR3 length equals 15 residues. The junction had 5 bases not matched to a gene; V was cut back by 3 bases and J by 7 bases. The germline V gene has CDR1 KGHSH and CDR2 LQKENI. Study-wide findings and caveats: Available immune exposure information was restricted to CMV serostatus only.

The PCR employed 60 Vbeta primers together with 13 Jbeta primers. The method was immunoSEQ multiplex PCR; TCRdb's version includes in-frame clones alone and lacks a portion of them. The repertoire holds about 52,000 clones, with approximately 52% as singletons. Nominal health characterized the donors when sampled, though unrecorded immune exposures were likely. A word on this clone: The antigen remains unidentified.

The chain couples TRBV18 to TRBJ2-7; TRBD2 aligns across 14 bases. This TCR derives from a human donor in good health. Material for sequencing was PBMCs. CDR3 sequence: CASSPGTSGGGEQYF. CDR3 sequence (DNA): TGTGCCAGCTCACCCGGGACTAGCGGGGGAGGGGAGCAGTACTTC. Full variable domain (rest looked up from reference TRBV18 and TRBJ2-7): NAGVMQNPRHLVRRRGQEARLRCSPMKGHSHVYWYRQLPEEGLKFMVYLQKENIIDESGMPKERFSAEFPKEGPSILRIQQVVRGDSAAYFCASSPGTSGGGEQYFGPGTRLTVT.